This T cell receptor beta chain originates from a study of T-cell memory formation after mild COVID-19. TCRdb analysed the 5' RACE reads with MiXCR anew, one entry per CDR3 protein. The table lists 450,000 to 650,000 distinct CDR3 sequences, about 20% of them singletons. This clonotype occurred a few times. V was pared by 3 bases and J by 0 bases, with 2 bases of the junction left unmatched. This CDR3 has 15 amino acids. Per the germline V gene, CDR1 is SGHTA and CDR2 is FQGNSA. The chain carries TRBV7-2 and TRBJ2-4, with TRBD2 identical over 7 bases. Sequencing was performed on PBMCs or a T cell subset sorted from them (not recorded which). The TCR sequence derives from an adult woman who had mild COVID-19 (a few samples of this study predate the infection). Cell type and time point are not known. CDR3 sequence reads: CASSFIAGAKNIQYF. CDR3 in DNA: TGTGCCAGCAGCTTTATAGCGGGAGCCAAAAACATTCAGTACTTC.